The source of this T cell receptor (beta chain) is a study of T-cell memory formation after mild COVID-19. Points from the study as a whole: The finding that pre-infection memory included some responding clones suggested that cross-reactive memory joined.

The length of the CDR3 is 14 residues. Germline CDR1 and CDR2: MNHEY and SVGAGI. With V trimmed by 4 bases and J by 6 bases, 3 bases remained unmatched. TCRdb reanalysed the 5' RACE reads using MiXCR and keeps one entry per CDR3 protein. This sample carries about 400,000 distinct CDR3 sequences, about an eighth of them seen once, and the ten largest clones take about 22%. About this clonotype: Its antigen is still unknown.

Material for sequencing was PBMCs or a T cell subset sorted from them (not recorded which). This sequence joins TRBV6-5 and TRBJ1-2; 12 nucleotides line up with TRBD1. This TCR was recovered from a man between 18 and 35 years old who had mild COVID-19 (a few samples of this study predate the infection). Cell type and time point are not known. The CDR3 region is CASSSGQGANGYTF. DNA for the CDR3: TGTGCCAGCAGTTCGGGACAGGGGGCGAATGGCTACACCTTC.